This is a list of T cell receptor beta chains from one sample in a study of OX40 agonist ivuxolimab in advanced cancers. Sequenced by immunoSEQ multiplex PCR; TCRdb stores in-frame clones only, minus some. The sample holds more than 60,000 clones; around 80% are singletons and the top ten take more than 4%. The sample was CD4+ or CD8+ T cells sorted from blood, taken in a trial of the OX40 agonist ivuxolimab. These TCRs come from an adult with an advanced solid tumor such as melanoma, head and neck, liver or kidney cancer. The CDR3 runs from the conserved cysteine through the conserved F or W. The D gene is left open where the match is weak. A clone size is listed for some rows: how often the clone was seen (once, few, many), or a class if it is expanded.

size: few; V: TRBV6-5; J: TRBJ1-1; D: .; CDR3: CASRYKANTEAFF; DNA: TGTGCCAGCAGGTATAAAGCGAACACTGAAGCTTTCTTT
size: .; V: TRBV9; J: TRBJ2-2; D: TRBD1; CDR3: CASSVAGTGSTGELFF; DNA: TGTGCCAGCAGCGTAGCCGGGACAGGGTCAACCGGGGAGCTGTTTTTT
size: .; V: TRBV11-3; J: TRBJ1-2; D: TRBD1; CDR3: CASSLVDRGIYGYTF; DNA: TGTGCCAGCAGCTTAGTGGACAGGGGGATCTATGGCTACACCTTC
size: .; V: TRBV9; J: TRBJ2-1; D: TRBD2; CDR3: CASSVRAGESSYNEQFF; DNA: TGTGCCAGCAGCGTTAGAGCGGGAGAGAGCTCCTACAATGAGCAGTTCTTC
size: .; V: TRBV9; J: TRBJ2-3; D: .; CDR3: CASSVPPAIDTQYF; DNA: TGTGCCAGCAGCGTACCGCCGGCGATCGATACGCAGTATTTT
size: .; V: TRBV7-2; J: TRBJ1-5; D: .; CDR3: CASSFAVEPQHF; DNA: TGTGCCAGCAGCTTCGCAGTGGAGCCCCAGCATTTT
size: .; V: TRBV19; J: TRBJ1-2; D: .; CDR3: CASSIWGHGYTF; DNA: TGTGCCAGTAGTATCTGGGGGCATGGCTACACCTTC
size: .; V: TRBV7-3; J: TRBJ1-1; D: .; CDR3: CASSPNPPEAFF; DNA: TGTGCCAGCAGTCCAAACCCCCCTGAAGCTTTCTTT
size: .; V: TRBV6-5; J: TRBJ1-1; D: .; CDR3: CASSPRVGRETEAFF; DNA: TGTGCCAGCAGTCCTCGAGTGGGGCGTGAAACTGAAGCTTTCTTT
size: .; V: TRBV9; J: TRBJ1-1; D: .; CDR3: CASSPGTSLAEAFF; DNA: TGTGCCAGCAGCCCCGGGACAAGTCTTGCTGAAGCTTTCTTT
size: .; V: TRBV10-3; J: TRBJ1-1; D: .; CDR3: CAIRGQPNTEAFF; DNA: TGTGCCATCAGAGGACAGCCTAACACTGAAGCTTTCTTT
size: .; V: TRBV6-1; J: TRBJ1-1; D: .; CDR3: CASSVLGDRDTEAFF; DNA: TGTGCCAGCAGCGTCCTAGGTGACCGGGACACTGAAGCTTTCTTT
size: .; V: TRBV6-1; J: TRBJ1-2; D: .; CDR3: CASSELTGPYYGYTF; DNA: TGTGCCAGCAGTGAGCTTACAGGACCTTACTATGGCTACACCTTC
size: few; V: TRBV30; J: TRBJ1-3; D: .; CDR3: CAWRAKSGNTIYF; DNA: TGTGCCTGGAGAGCTAAATCTGGAAACACCATATATTTT
size: .; V: TRBV4-2; J: TRBJ2-5; D: TRBD2; CDR3: CASSQDSSGKETQYF; DNA: TGTGCCAGCAGCCAAGATAGCAGCGGGAAAGAGACCCAGTACTTC
size: .; V: TRBV5-6; J: TRBJ1-5; D: .; CDR3: CASSLGPGGSQPQHF; DNA: TGTGCCAGCAGCTTAGGTCCTGGGGGCAGCCAGCCCCAGCATTTT
size: .; V: TRBV7-2; J: TRBJ2-5; D: .; CDR3: CASSFVGRETQYF; DNA: TGTGCCAGCAGCTTCGTCGGCCGGGAGACCCAGTACTTC
size: .; V: TRBV11-3; J: TRBJ2-5; D: .; CDR3: CASSLDSRETQYF; DNA: TGTGCCAGCAGCTTGGACAGTAGAGAGACCCAGTACTTC
size: .; V: TRBV25-1; J: TRBJ2-5; D: .; CDR3: CASSHSQETQYF; DNA: TGTGCCAGCAGCCACAGCCAAGAGACCCAGTACTTC
size: .; V: TRBV7-9; J: TRBJ1-4; D: .; CDR3: CASSSDATNEKLFF; DNA: TGTGCCAGCAGTTCGGACGCAACTAATGAAAAACTGTTTTTT
size: few; V: TRBV9; J: TRBJ1-3; D: .; CDR3: CASSVGGVSGNTIYF; DNA: TGTGCCAGCAGCGTAGGTGGAGTCTCTGGAAACACCATATATTTT
size: .; V: TRBV19; J: TRBJ1-2; D: .; CDR3: CASSTKDLYGYTF; DNA: TGTGCCAGTAGTACTAAAGACCTCTATGGCTACACCTTC
size: few; V: TRBV5-1; J: TRBJ2-2; D: TRBD2; CDR3: CASSLRTGGDTGELFF; DNA: TGCGCCAGCAGCCTACGGACGGGGGGAGACACCGGGGAGCTGTTTTTT
size: .; V: TRBV10-2; J: TRBJ2-6; D: TRBD1; CDR3: CASRATGSGANVLTF; DNA: TGCGCCAGCAGGGCGACAGGGTCTGGGGCCAACGTCCTGACTTTC
size: few; V: TRBV25-1; J: TRBJ1-5; D: .; CDR3: CASSTTGSNQPQHF; DNA: TGTGCCAGCAGCACGACCGGCAGCAATCAGCCCCAGCATTTT
size: .; V: TRBV6-1; J: TRBJ1-4; D: .; CDR3: CASSEAFLSEKLFF; DNA: TGTGCCAGCAGTGAAGCGTTCTTAAGTGAAAAACTGTTTTTT
size: .; V: TRBV9; J: TRBJ2-7; D: TRBD2; CDR3: CASSAGTSYREQYF; DNA: TGTGCCAGCAGCGCCGGGACTAGCTATCGCGAGCAGTACTTC
size: .; V: TRBV7-3; J: TRBJ1-1; D: .; CDR3: CASSPRGGELTEAFF; DNA: TGTGCCAGCAGCCCCCGTGGGGGCGAACTCACTGAAGCTTTCTTT
size: .; V: TRBV5-8; J: TRBJ1-2; D: .; CDR3: CASSLVRVYGYTF; DNA: TGTGCCAGCAGCTTGGTCAGGGTATATGGCTACACCTTC
size: .; V: TRBV6-1; J: TRBJ2-7; D: .; CDR3: CASFNPSRTKEQYF; DNA: TGTGCCAGCTTTAATCCCTCCAGGACTAAGGAGCAGTACTTC
size: few; V: TRBV6-1; J: TRBJ1-6; D: TRBD1; CDR3: CASTVAGTGGAPLHF; DNA: TGTGCCAGCACTGTCGCCGGGACAGGGGGTGCTCCCCTCCACTTT
size: .; V: TRBV30; J: TRBJ1-6; D: TRBD1; CDR3: CAWMGQGLSPLHF; DNA: TGTGCCTGGATGGGACAGGGGCTCTCACCCCTCCACTTT
size: .; V: TRBV5-4; J: TRBJ1-5; D: .; CDR3: CASSLGQEPNQPQHF; DNA: TGTGCCAGCAGCTTGGGACAGGAGCCCAATCAGCCCCAGCATTTT